This entry is about one T cell receptor beta chain. No antigen is known for it. Quantitative 5'-RACE with molecular barcodes was used to make the TCR beta libraries. Each CDR3 protein is one row after TCRdb ran MiXCR on the 5' RACE reads. Of just under 350,000 distinct CDR3 sequences listed, about 15% are singletons. These data come from a study of CD8 T cells in ankylosing spondylitis. General observations from the study: In the blood and synovial fluid of reactive arthritis, some motif variants had been previously reported. Clones linked to disease were reported to show significant enrichment in matched ankylosing spondylitis synovial fluid. As for the disease-linked clones, they showed a CD8+ phenotype and occurred at relatively low frequencies in peripheral blood.

V shed 2 bases and J shed 6 bases, with 9 bases lying between them. CDR1 and CDR2 (germline): SGHKS, YYEKEE (reference sequence). The CDR3 covers 12 residues. Sequencing used blood, either unsorted or a sorted T cell fraction (not recorded which). This rearrangement joins TRBV5-5 to TRBJ2-7; D is undetermined. The receptor comes from a male donor with ankylosing spondylitis or in good health (not recorded which). The CDR3: CASSFFPGEQYF. The CDR3 bases are TGTGCCAGCAGCTTTTTTCCGGGCGAGCAGTACTTC.